The rows below give T cell receptor beta chains drawn from one sample of a study of OX40 agonist ivuxolimab in advanced cancers. Clones were sequenced by immunoSEQ multiplex PCR, and TCRdb holds only the in-frame ones, with some missing. The repertoire holds tens of thousands of clones, with roughly 88% as singletons. Here the sequenced sample was CD4+ or CD8+ T cells sorted from blood, taken in a trial of the OX40 agonist ivuxolimab. Source of these receptors: an adult with an advanced solid tumor such as melanoma, head and neck, liver or kidney cancer. Both conserved end residues are part of each CDR3. D genes are given only for firm matches. The size entry is marked missing in some rows and otherwise reads once, few, many or a size class.

clone_size,j_call,d_call,v_call,cdr3_aa,cdr3_nt
-,TRBJ1-6,-,TRBV28,CASSFIDGLLSPLHF,TGTGCCAGCAGTTTTATTGACGGCCTTCTTTCACCCCTCCACTTT
-,TRBJ2-3,TRBD2,TRBV9,CASSLPLAGSTDTQYF,TGTGCCAGCAGCCTACCTCTAGCGGGGTCCACAGATACGCAGTATTTT
few,TRBJ2-7,TRBD1,TRBV5-1,CASSLADRGEQYF,TGCGCCAGCAGCTTGGCCGACAGGGGCGAGCAGTACTTC
few,TRBJ1-2,-,TRBV6-5,CASAMWGAGYGYTF,TGTGCCAGCGCCATGTGGGGCGCTGGCTATGGCTACACCTTC
-,TRBJ2-5,-,TRBV21-1,CASSKKLPTWCTGSGETQYF,TGTGCCAGCAGCAAAAAACTTCCGACCTGGTGTACAGGCTCAGGAGAGACCCAGTACTTC
once,TRBJ2-5,-,TRBV18,CASSPQQETQYF,TGTGCCAGCTCACCGCAGCAAGAGACCCAGTACTTC
-,TRBJ1-4,-,TRBV6-5,CASTRGMTTNEKLFF,TGTGCCAGCACAAGGGGAATGACAACTAATGAAAAACTGTTTTTT
-,TRBJ2-3,TRBD2,TRBV9,CASSGTSGGPDTQYF,TGTGCCAGCAGTGGGACTAGCGGGGGACCAGATACGCAGTATTTT
-,TRBJ2-7,-,TRBV7-3,CASSPGRDSYEQYF,TGTGCCAGCAGTCCGGGACGTGACTCCTACGAGCAGTACTTC
-,TRBJ1-4,-,TRBV6-1,CASTPRPREKLFF,TGTGCCAGCACCCCCCGGCCACGAGAAAAACTGTTTTTT
-,TRBJ2-7,-,TRBV2,CASSEIAGMDEQYF,TGTGCCAGCAGTGAAATAGCAGGGATGGACGAGCAGTACTTC
-,TRBJ1-4,-,TRBV6-1,CASSDPTATNEKLFF,TGTGCCAGCAGTGATCCGACGGCAACTAATGAAAAACTGTTTTTT